This note documents a single T cell receptor beta chain sequence. Its target is unknown. These data belong to a study of T cell responses to AZD1222 COVID-19 vaccine. Study-level results: The study found Spike-specific TCR breadth and depth rose after two AZD1222 doses. The span of vaccine-associated CD4 TCRs extended across spike, with dominance at 160-218 and 743-854. Donors skewed white British and female; clonal diversity was possibly underestimated.

Sequencing used immunoSEQ multiplex PCR; TCRdb keeps in-frame clones, though not all of them. The sample shows 75,000 to 95,000 clones, roughly 91% of them seen only once. CDR3 length equals 16 residues. With V trimmed by 4 bases and J by 1 base, 7 bases remained unmatched. Germline loops: CDR1 LGHDT, CDR2 YNNKEL (reference sequence). Sample: peripheral blood, taken on day 0 of MenACWY control vaccination. This sequence was found in an adult in good health. The chain is built from TRBV3-1 (or the pseudogene TRBV3-2) and TRBJ2-1; 7 nucleotides line up with TRBD1. CDR3 sequence (DNA): TGTGCCAGCAGCCCCTACCGACAGGGATCCTACAATGAGCAGTTCTTC. This encodes CASSPYRQGSYNEQFF.